This T cell receptor (beta chain) was profiled in a study of cytomegalovirus exposure and HLA in healthy donors. The length of the CDR3 is 13 residues. V lost 6 bases and J lost 7; bases outside the gene matches: 8. Germline CDR1 and CDR2: MNHEY and SVGAGI. Overall study findings and caveats: Previously analyzed data showed that most TCR beta V segments were productive at a frequency of about 87% or about 30%.

This clone was detected only once. Its target is not known. The PCR contained 60 Vbeta and 13 Jbeta primers. Authors' processing steps: Later work found 65 million to 90 million unique TCR beta chains, with roughly 11 million shared. TCRdb keeps only in-frame clones here, not all; method: immunoSEQ multiplex PCR. That table gives V, J and clone size, and the DNA gave D and trimming. The table lists some 200,000 clones, just over 75% of them singletons. Each donor's status was that of a healthy bone marrow donor. Despite likely unrecorded immune exposures, the donors were nominally healthy at the time of sampling.

J is TRBJ1-2 and V is TRBV6-5; the match to TRBD1 covers 7 bases. Sequencing was done on a sample of PBMCs. This TCR came from a woman in her twenties or thirties in good health and CMV-seropositive. The CDR3: CASSDRVSGGYTF. DNA for the CDR3: TGTGCCAGCAGCGACAGGGTATCTGGTGGCTACACCTTC.